The T cell receptor beta chain under discussion was sequenced for a study of human T cells and chemical hapten exposure. Background on the study: Alopecia areata, totalis or universalis affected patients, mainly female. Notes on the study in general: After DPC sensitization, TCRs above 1 in 1000 frequency showed no change. Controls formed significantly fewer large CDR3 similarity clusters than expanded TCRs did.

As for time point: patch test 2, 6 weeks after DPC sensitization. Treatment here: therapeutic diphenylcyclopropenone sensitization with weekly scalp DPC. This clonotype was detected only a few times. The antigen is undetermined. TCRdb used MiXCR to reprocess the RACE reads, holding one entry per CDR3 protein. Here the sample spans just over 350,000 distinct CDR3 sequences, 6% to 7% being singletons. Specimen: whole blood, collected in connection with sensitization to the hapten diphenylcyclopropenone (DPC). This TCR was sampled from a woman between 18 and 29 years old with alopecia areata. Some clones in this sample may be carry-over from other donors' samples.

CDR3 region: CASSFTRASATDTQYF. The CDR3 DNA reads as TGTGCCAGCAGCTTCACTAGGGCTAGCGCCACAGATACGCAGTATTTT. This chain connects TRBV7-9 to TRBJ2-3; D possibly corresponds to TRBD2 (6 bases). V shed 3 bases and J shed 2 bases, with 15 bases lying between them. The CDR3 length is 16 residues. Germline loops: CDR1 SEHNR, CDR2 FQNEAQ (reference sequence).